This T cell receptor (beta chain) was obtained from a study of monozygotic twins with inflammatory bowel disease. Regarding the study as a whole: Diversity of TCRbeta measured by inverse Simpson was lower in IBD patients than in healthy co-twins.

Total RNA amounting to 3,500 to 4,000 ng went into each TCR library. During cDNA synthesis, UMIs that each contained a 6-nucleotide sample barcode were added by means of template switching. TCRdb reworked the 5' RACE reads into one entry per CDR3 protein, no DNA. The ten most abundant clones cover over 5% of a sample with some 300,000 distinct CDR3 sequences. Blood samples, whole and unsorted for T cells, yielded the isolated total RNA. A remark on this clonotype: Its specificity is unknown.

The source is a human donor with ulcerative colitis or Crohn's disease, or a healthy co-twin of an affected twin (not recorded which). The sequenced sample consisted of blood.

This CDR3 reads CASSMGLANAYEQYF. The chain links TRBV7-8 to TRBJ2-7; TCRdb proposes TRBD2, but this gene call is untestable without DNA. The CDR3 runs 15 residues. Germline loops: CDR1 SGHVS, CDR2 FQNEAQ.